The 25 T cell receptor beta chains given below trace back to one sample, sequenced in a study of T-cell reconstitution after alpha-beta-depleted transplantation in children. Unique molecular identifiers were incorporated when the TCRbeta library was constructed. TCRdb fed the PCR reads into MiXCR, producing one record per CDR3 protein. The sample lists approximately 800,000 distinct CDR3 sequences, around 15% occurring once. The sequencing used PBMCs, mostly from graft donor cells, collected 360 days after TCRalphabeta/CD19-depleted stem cell transplant. Source of these receptors: a male patient younger than 18 who had a stem cell transplant for acute lymphoblastic leukemia, so the T cells may come from the graft donor.

This clonotype was counted a few times. For the CDR3, the DNA is TGTGCCAGCAGCGTACCGGGTGAGCAGTACTTC. Translated: CASSVPGEQYF. This chain uses TRBV5-4 with TRBJ2-7; no clear D gene. V lost 4 bases, J lost 7 bases, and 9 bases lay in between. CDR1 is SGHNT and CDR2 is YYREEE in the germline V gene (reference sequence). CDR3 length equals 11 residues. The variable domain in full, with the rest retrieved from reference TRBV5-4 and TRBJ2-7, is ETGVTQSPTHLIKTRGQQVTLRCSSQSGHNTVSWYQQALGQGPQFIFQYYREEENGRGNFPPRFSGLQFPNYSSELNVNALELDDSALYLCASSVPGEQYFGPGTRLTVT.

The chain couples TRBV5-4 to TRBJ2-7; D call uncertain. CDR1 is SGHNT, CDR2 YYREEE, per germline (reference sequence). Trimming removed 0 bases at V and 5 bases at J, with 12 bases between. The CDR3 is 14 residues long. The CDR3 coding sequence is TGTGCCAGCAGCTTGGTAGGTAACCCCCACGAGCAGTACTTC. Its translation is CASSLVGNPHEQYF.

A remark on this clonotype: Because the CDR3's place on the DNA is in doubt, the DNA is left out and the CDR3 is given as listed by TCRdb. This chain joins TRBV7-8 and TRBJ2-1; TRBD2, the D gene given by the table, was not confirmed from the DNA. From its first to its last residue, the CDR3 has 15 amino acids. CDR1 is SGHVS, CDR2 FQNEAQ, per germline. CDR3: CASSFLWRENNEQFF.

This clonotype turned up a few times. The chain combines TRBV20-1 with TRBJ1-1; 8 nucleotides line up with TRBD1. V was clipped by 2 bases and J by 0 bases; unmatched bases: 5. The CDR3 covers 15 residues. Germline V gene data show CDR1 as DFQATT and CDR2 as SNEGSKA (reference sequence). The CDR3 sequence is CSARTGQGLNTEAFF. CDR3 DNA: TGCAGTGCTAGAACCGGACAGGGACTGAACACTGAAGCTTTCTTT.

V usage is TRBV3-1 and J usage is TRBJ2-7; 8 bases are a match to TRBD1. This CDR3 region has 15 residues. Germline CDR1 reads LGHDT; CDR2 reads YNNKEL (reference sequence). V lost 6 bases, J lost 3 bases, and 10 bases stayed unmatched. Written as DNA, the CDR3 is TGTGCCAGCAGGGGATCCAGGGGGCCTTTCTACGAGCAGTACTTC. It specifies CASRGSRGPFYEQYF.

This clonotype was recorded many times. This chain links TRBV6-5 with TRBJ2-1, with TRBD1 identical over 7 bases. Germline lookup yields CDR1 MNHEY and CDR2 SVGAGI. The CDR3 is 15 amino acids. V trimming: 5 bases; J trimming: 4 bases; junction bases outside the gene matches: 8. CDR3 in amino acids: CASSHDRDGYNEQFF. CDR3 nucleotides: TGTGCCAGCAGTCACGACAGGGACGGGTACAATGAGCAGTTCTTC.

This clonotype was observed a few times. The chain carries TRBV5-1 and TRBJ1-5; D call uncertain. There are 16 residues in the CDR3. The germline V gene has CDR1 SGHRS and CDR2 YFSETQ. V was pared by 0 bases and J by 2 bases, with 12 bases between. The CDR3 reads CASSLDPGMGNQPQHF. Here the CDR3 DNA reads TGCGCCAGCAGCTTGGATCCGGGGATGGGCAATCAGCCCCAGCATTTT.

This clonotype was seen a few times. The genes are TRBV19 and TRBJ2-7; weak D call: TRBD2 (6 bases). CDR3 size: 14 residues. The germline V gene has CDR1 LNHDA and CDR2 SQIVND (reference sequence). V lost 5 bases, J lost 3 bases, and 14 bases lay in between. CDR3 nucleotide sequence: TGTGCCAGTAGTGCGGGGTCACCCTACTACGAGCAGTACTTC. Protein product: CASSAGSPYYEQYF.

The genes are TRBV19 and TRBJ1-1; D remains ambiguous. The germline gives CDR1 LNHDA, CDR2 SQIVND (reference sequence). V shed 6 bases and J shed 7 bases, with 12 bases lying between them. CDR3 length: 12 residues. DNA for the CDR3: TGTGCCAGTAGCCCGCCGGGGTTTGAAGCTTTCTTT. It specifies CASSPPGFEAFF.

V gene TRBV5-6 combines with J gene TRBJ2-1; TRBD2 agrees at 9 bases. V was pared by 3 bases and J by 8 bases, with 15 bases of the junction left unmatched. Per germline, CDR1 SGHDT and CDR2 YYEEEE. The CDR3 has 17 residues. The CDR3 spells CASSCPRVAGESHEQFF. The CDR3, as DNA: TGTGCCAGCAGCTGCCCCCGAGTAGCGGGAGAGTCCCATGAGCAGTTCTTC. Looking up the rest from reference TRBV5-6 and TRBJ2-1 gives the full variable domain: DAGVTQSPTHLIKTRGQQVTLRCSPKSGHDTVSWYQQALGQGPQFIFQYYEEEERQRGNFPDRFSGHQFPNYSSELNVNALLLGDSALYLCASSCPRVAGESHEQFFGPGTRLTVL.

The V call is TRBV11-3, the J call TRBJ1-1, with D possibly TRBD1 on 5 matching bases. The CDR3 is 13 residues long. Germline CDR1 reads SGHNT; CDR2 reads YENEEA. V was cut by 11 bases and J by 4 bases, with 17 bases left in between. In DNA form, the CDR3 reads TGTGCCTCGAGCAGCCCTGGGGGCACTGAAGCTTTCTTT. It specifies CASSSPGGTEAFF.

The chain combines TRBV11-2 with TRBJ2-2, with D perhaps TRBD2 (6 bases). CDR3 size: 15 residues. With 3 bases removed from V and 4 bases from J, the gap between germline ends came to 12 bases. The germline gives CDR1 SGHAT, CDR2 FQNNGV. CDR3 in amino acids: CASSFVGGSTGELFF. CDR3 coding DNA: TGTGCCAGCAGCTTCGTGGGAGGCAGCACCGGGGAGCTGTTTTTT.

This clonotype was picked up a small number of times. In DNA, the CDR3 is TGTGCCAGCAGTTGGGGACAGGGCCCTTTCTACGAGCAGTACTTC. This codes for CASSWGQGPFYEQYF. This rearrangement joins TRBV27 to TRBJ2-7, with TRBD1 matching over 9 bases. The V gene end was trimmed by 4 bases and the J gene end by 3 bases; junction bases not matched to a gene: 7. Germline V CDR1 and CDR2: MNHEY, SMNVEV (reference sequence). This CDR3 has 15 residues.

The rearrangement joins TRBV24-1 to TRBJ2-2; D possibly corresponds to TRBD2 (5 bases). V was cut by 6 bases and J by 5 bases, with 21 bases left in between. Germline V gene lookup returns CDR1 KGHDR and CDR2 SFDVKD. CDR3 size: 17 residues. CDR3 nucleotide sequence: TGTGCCACCAGTCCGGGTCGCCCTATCGGCGGGACCGGGGAGCTGTTTTTT. Translated: CATSPGRPIGGTGELFF.

This clonotype was counted between two and nine times. V gene TRBV5-4 combines with J gene TRBJ2-7, with 8 bases matching TRBD2. Germline V CDR1 and CDR2: SGHNT, YYREEE (reference sequence). Unmatched junction bases numbered 13, after V lost 4 bases and J lost 7 bases. This CDR3 comprises 15 residues. The CDR3 DNA sequence: TGTGCCAGCAGCGTACAACTAGCGGCCAATAGTGAGCAGTACTTC. Its protein product is CASSVQLAANSEQYF.

This clonotype was seen only a few times. The J gene is TRBJ2-1, the V gene TRBV11-2; 11 bases are a match to TRBD2. V trimming: 4 bases; J trimming: 8 bases; junction bases outside the gene matches: 7. This CDR3 comprises 15 residues. Germline values: CDR1 SGHAT, CDR2 FQNNGV. The CDR3 bases are TGTGCCAGCAGCTCGACTAGCGGGAATGACTATGAGCAGTTCTTC. This codes for CASSSTSGNDYEQFF.

This clonotype was seen a few times. The V call is TRBV20-1, the J call TRBJ2-3, with D hard to call. In germline, CDR1 is DFQATT, CDR2 SNEGSKA (reference sequence). V was trimmed by 4 bases and J by 0 bases, leaving 5 bases between them. The CDR3 has 12 amino acids. This CDR3 reads CSATLSTDTQYF. DNA for the CDR3: TGCAGTGCTACACTAAGCACAGATACGCAGTATTTT.

This clonotype was observed a few times. The rearrangement uses TRBV9 and TRBJ1-5; D remains unclear. Trimming removed 0 bases at V and 2 bases at J, with 12 bases between. Germline CDR1 reads SGDLS; CDR2 reads YYNGEE. The CDR3 runs 16 residues. Here the CDR3 reads CASSVGVLDGNQPQHF. As DNA, the CDR3 is TGTGCCAGCAGCGTAGGTGTCCTAGACGGCAATCAGCCCCAGCATTTT.

This clonotype appeared many times. V gene TRBV4-2 combines with J gene TRBJ2-1; 12 nucleotides agree with TRBD2. Per germline, CDR1 LGHNA and CDR2 YNFKEQ. The CDR3 runs 17 residues. V trimming: 1 base; J trimming: 6 bases; junction bases outside the gene matches: 7. CDR3 DNA: TGTGCCAGCAGCCAAGGAGCCCTACTAGCGGGAGGCAATGAGCAGTTCTTC. Translating gives CASSQGALLAGGNEQFF.

The rearrangement links TRBV7-2 to TRBJ2-1; no reliable D call. The V and J ends lost 1 base and 4 bases respectively, with 5 bases between them. Per germline, CDR1 SGHTA and CDR2 FQGNSA. The CDR3 is made up of 13 amino acids. The CDR3 region has the DNA TGTGCCAGCAGCTTAGATTGGTACAATGAGCAGTTCTTC. It specifies CASSLDWYNEQFF.

The chain recombines TRBV20-1 with TRBJ2-7; D remains unclear. CDR1 and CDR2 from the germline V gene are DFQATT and SNEGSKA (reference sequence). Deletions cut 1 base from V and 4 bases from J, with 11 bases between. The CDR3 runs 13 residues. In DNA, the CDR3 is TGCAGTGCTAGAGTACCTTTGGGGTACGAGCAGTACTTC. It translates to CSARVPLGYEQYF.

This clonotype was counted only a few times. V usage is TRBV29-1 and J usage is TRBJ2-3, with a weak D call TRBD2 (6 bases). The V end was cut by 4 bases, the J end by 2 bases, with 10 bases between. CDR3 size: 13 residues. CDR1 is SQVTM and CDR2 is ANQGSEA in the germline V gene. The CDR3 sequence: CSVAGRTTDTQYF. In DNA form, the CDR3 reads TGCAGCGTTGCCGGGAGAACCACAGATACGCAGTATTTT.

The CDR3 reads CASSEGGENIQYF. The CDR3 coding sequence is TGTGCCAGCAGCGAGGGAGGGGAAAACATTCAGTACTTC. J is TRBJ2-4 and V is TRBV13; 7 positions match TRBD2. This CDR3 is 13 amino acids long. Unmatched junction bases numbered 3, after V lost 5 bases and J lost 5 bases. Germline V gene lookup returns CDR1 PRHDT and CDR2 FYEKMQ (reference sequence).

This clonotype was seen many times. Because it lacks the conserved phenylalanine or tryptophan at the end, this CDR3 is likely a read error. The DNA is omitted, as the CDR3 cannot be located on it reliably, and the CDR3 follows TCRdb's listing. The chain recombines TRBV29-1 with TRBJ2-1; the table gives TRBD1 as D, unverified against the DNA. CDR1 is SQVTM, CDR2 ANQGSEA, per germline. The length of the CDR3 is 8 amino acids, counting both ends. CDR3 amino acids: CSVEDCPV.

V and J are TRBV20-1 and TRBJ2-7, with 8 bases fitting TRBD2. The CDR3 sequence is 15 residues long. V was pared by 5 bases and J by 1 base, with 10 bases of the junction left unmatched. Germline V CDR1 and CDR2: DFQATT, SNEGSKA (reference sequence). The CDR3 reads CSARPGLGKSYEQYF. The CDR3 region has the DNA TGCAGTGCTCGGCCGGGACTAGGAAAATCCTACGAGCAGTACTTC.